The 15 T cell receptor beta chains given below trace back to one sample, sequenced in a study of blood T cell repertoires in COVID-19. Clones were sequenced by immunoSEQ multiplex PCR, and TCRdb holds only the in-frame ones, with some missing. This sample has hundreds of thousands of clones, with roughly 85% found just once. Sample: peripheral blood. All receptors come from a man aged 18 to 30 with active or convalescent COVID-19.

The chain employs TRBV3-1 (or the pseudogene TRBV3-2) and TRBJ1-3; 9 nucleotides align to TRBD1. This CDR3 contains 20 residues. Germline V lookup: CDR1 LGHDT, CDR2 YNNKEL (reference sequence). V lost 2 bases, J lost 2 bases, and 16 bases stayed unmatched. The CDR3 sequence: CASSQSRTGAPELPGNTIYF. The CDR3 nucleotides read TGTGCCAGCAGCCAAAGCCGGACAGGGGCCCCCGAACTCCCTGGAAACACCATATATTTT.

This chain connects TRBV9 to TRBJ2-7, with a possible D match to TRBD2 (6 bases). The germline V and J ends were trimmed by 0 bases and 6 bases, with 7 bases remaining between them. Germline V lookup: CDR1 SGDLS, CDR2 YYNGEE. This CDR3 has 12 residues. The CDR3 is CASSVVEGEQYF. The CDR3, as DNA: TGTGCCAGCAGCGTAGTGGAGGGCGAGCAGTACTTC.

This clone was counted at least ten times. The chain joins TRBV7-2 to TRBJ1-2; D possibly corresponds to TRBD1 (6 bases). V shed 2 bases and J shed 1 base, with 14 bases lying between them. Per germline, CDR1 SGHTA and CDR2 FQGNSA. This CDR3 spans 16 amino acids. In DNA form, the CDR3 reads TGTGCCAGCAGCTTAAAGTGGGACACCTTTAACTATGGCTACACCTTC. The encoded protein is CASSLKWDTFNYGYTF.

The chain employs TRBV28 and TRBJ1-2; 7 bases map to TRBD1. Trimming cost V 5 bases and J 7 bases; bases outside gene matches: 7. Germline-derived CDR1 and CDR2 are MDHEN and SYDVKM. The CDR3 extends over 13 amino acids. The CDR3 sequence: CASSPQDRAGYTF. As DNA, the CDR3 is TGTGCCAGCAGTCCTCAAGACAGGGCTGGCTACACCTTC.

This chain joins TRBV5-3 and TRBJ1-5; the match to TRBD1 covers 8 bases. TRBV5-3 is annotated as an ORF whose role is uncertain. This CDR3 comprises 15 residues. V dropped 1 base and J dropped 10; count of bases not matched to a gene: 10. CDR3 region: CARSLYPDRATPQHF. The CDR3 DNA is TGTGCCAGAAGCTTGTATCCGGACAGGGCCACTCCCCAGCATTTT.

In its sample, this clone was seen many times. The chain is built from TRBV27 and TRBJ2-5, with 10 nucleotides matching TRBD2. This CDR3 contains 16 residues. V trimming: 5 bases; J trimming: 3 bases; junction bases outside the gene matches: 9. CDR1 MNHEY and CDR2 SMNVEV come from the germline V gene (reference sequence). The CDR3 spells CASSLRTSGGKETQYF. CDR3 nucleotides: TGTGCCAGCAGTCTCCGGACTAGCGGAGGGAAAGAGACCCAGTACTTC.

The chain recombines TRBV9 with TRBJ2-1, with D unresolved. Germline loops: CDR1 SGDLS, CDR2 YYNGEE. The CDR3 length is 17 residues. Deletions cut 4 bases from V and 0 bases from J, with 17 bases between. CDR3 sequence (DNA): TGTGCCAGCAGCCGTAGCATGACCGCGAACTCCTACAATGAGCAGTTCTTC. Its translation is CASSRSMTANSYNEQFF.

The V and J genes are TRBV3-1 (or the pseudogene TRBV3-2) and TRBJ1-2, with a tentative D call TRBD1 (5 bases). CDR3 length: 16 amino acids. The germline gives CDR1 LGHDT, CDR2 YNNKEL (reference sequence). Trimming shortened V by 0 bases and J by 4 bases, and 15 bases separated the two germline ends. This CDR3 reads CASSQDSKQVIYGYTF. The CDR3 region has the DNA TGTGCCAGCAGCCAAGATTCGAAACAGGTGATCTATGGCTACACCTTC.

V gene TRBV10-3 combines with J gene TRBJ1-2; TRBD1 matches 10 bases. J gave up 6 bases and V 2 bases, and 3 bases lay outside the gene matches. Germline V lookup: CDR1 ENHRY, CDR2 SYGVKD. The CDR3 spans 14 residues. Here the CDR3 DNA reads TGTGCCATCAGTGAGGATGGACAGGGGGATGGCTACACCTTC. Its protein is CAISEDGQGDGYTF.

V is TRBV6-2 or TRBV6-3 and J is TRBJ2-7; 9 bases are shared with TRBD1. Losses at the gene ends were 5 bases for V and 7 bases for J; bases not matched to a gene: 12. The CDR3 has 15 amino acids. Germline V CDR1 and CDR2: MNHEY, SVGEGT. The CDR3 spells CASSAGTGTQGEQYF. The CDR3, as DNA: TGTGCCAGCAGTGCCGGGACAGGGACCCAGGGGGAGCAGTACTTC.

The chain has TRBV2 and TRBJ2-7; D is perhaps TRBD1 (5 bases). This CDR3 contains 13 residues. Trimming took 3 bases from V and 6 from J, leaving 12 bases between them. Germline loops: CDR1 SNHLY, CDR2 FYNNEI. In DNA, the CDR3 is TGTGCCAGCAGTGAGGCAGGGCGAGGCGAGCAGTACTTC. It translates to CASSEAGRGEQYF.

V gene TRBV6-4 combines with J gene TRBJ2-7; the D gene is possibly TRBD1 (5 bases). Germline V gene data show CDR1 as MRHNA and CDR2 as SNTAGT. CDR3 length: 15 residues. Trimming left V 5 bases short and J 3 bases short, with 17 bases between. The CDR3 loop reads CASSQGAGMFYEQYF. The CDR3 DNA reads TGTGCCAGCAGTCAGGGCGCTGGGATGTTCTACGAGCAGTACTTC.

The V and J genes are TRBV18 and TRBJ1-5; D is undetermined. Deletions cut 2 bases from V and 7 bases from J, with 9 bases between. The CDR3 is 13 amino acids. Germline V gives CDR1 KGHSH, CDR2 LQKENI. In DNA, the CDR3 is TGTGCCAGCTCACCAAGGTCGGAGCAGCCCCAGCATTTT. Its translation: CASSPRSEQPQHF.

V is TRBV7-3 and J is TRBJ2-3; TRBD2 matches at 12 bases. CDR1 SGHTA and CDR2 FQGTGA come from the germline V gene. CDR3 length: 18 residues. J gave up 2 bases and V 6 bases, and 12 bases lay outside the gene matches. For the CDR3, the DNA is TGTGCCAGCAGTTCATCCCGGACTAGCGGGGAATTCACAGATACGCAGTATTTT. Its translation is CASSSSRTSGEFTDTQYF.

The rearrangement uses TRBV15 and TRBJ1-3; D is unclear. The ends were cut back, 3 bases at V and 1 base at J, with 7 bases in the middle. CDR1 and CDR2 (germline): LNHNV, YYDKDF (reference sequence). This CDR3 comprises 14 residues. This CDR3 is CATSSELSGNTIYF. For the CDR3, the DNA is TGTGCCACCAGCAGTGAACTATCTGGAAACACCATATATTTT.